Following are 14 T cell receptor beta chains from one sample sequenced in a study of tumor-infiltrating lymphocytes in primary liver carcinoma. Researchers generated TCR beta cDNA from roughly 510 ng of total RNA, relying on a constant-region primer. Library construction for TCR beta comprised three nested multiplex PCR rounds performed with slightly modified ARM-PCR. TRBV1-TRBV30 forward primers paired with a C-beta reverse primer drove the first two PCR rounds, roughly 10 cycles each. MiXCR was run by TCRdb on the multiplex PCR reads, yielding one entry per CDR3 protein. The sample has 85,000 to 100,000 distinct CDR3 sequences; about 70% are singletons. Joint extraction of RNA and DNA used about 17-33 mg of bulk tissue that was unsorted. The sequencing input was tumor-adjacent normal liver tissue. All receptors derive from a man aged 40-49 years with primary liver carcinoma and hepatitis B virus infection.

Note on this clonotype: Mismatch with germline at one junction end may stem from a read error. The chain joins TRBV10-3 to TRBJ2-6; D may be TRBD1 (6 bases). CDR3 length equals 16 residues. Germline CDR1 is ENHRY and CDR2 is SYGVKD. CDR3 coding DNA: TGTGCTATCACCCCGGGACAAGTCTCTGGGGCCTACGTCCTGACTTTC. Translated: CAITPGQVSGAYVLTF.

As for this clonotype: A read error may produce the germline difference seen at one junction end. The chain has TRBV11-3 and TRBJ2-1; TRBD2 might be the D (6 bases). Germline V gene data show CDR1 as SGHNT and CDR2 as YENEEA. This CDR3 has 14 amino acids. CDR3 coding DNA: TGTGTCAGCAGCTTAGTCTGGACTAACAATGAGCAGTTCTTC. Protein: CVSSLVWTNNEQFF.

On this clonotype itself: One junction end does not reproduce the germline sequence, and a read error may be involved. The rearrangement joins TRBV6-1 to TRBJ2-7; D gene uncertain. Germline loops: CDR1 MNHNS, CDR2 SASEGT. This CDR3 has 12 amino acids. The CDR3 coding sequence is TGTGGCAGCAGTGCCCTATTCTACGAGCAGTACTTC. It specifies CGSSALFYEQYF.

Worth noting for this clonotype: Since no conserved phenylalanine or tryptophan closes the CDR3, a read error is the likely cause. The V and J genes are TRBV6-1 and TRBJ2-1; D ambiguous. V lost 5 bases, J lost 13 bases, and 12 bases lay in between. Germline CDR1 MNHNS, CDR2 SASEGT. The CDR3 loop spans 11 amino acids. Here the CDR3 DNA reads TGTGCCAGCAGTCTTCCAACAGAACAGTTCTCC. This sequence encodes CASSLPTEQFS.

With respect to this clonotype: This could be a read error, since a much larger clone is one nucleotide away. The chain has TRBV7-9 and TRBJ1-2; D remains ambiguous. This CDR3 contains 16 residues. Germline V gene data show CDR1 as SEHNR and CDR2 as FQNEAQ (reference sequence). Trimming cost V 7 bases and J 5 bases, with 23 bases left between them. The CDR3 region is CASNPEGRLSQYGYTF. The DNA for the CDR3 is TGTGCCAGCAACCCCGAGGGCAGGCTGTCCCAGTATGGCTACACCTTC.

A note on this clonotype: A much larger clone sits a single nucleotide away, making a read error possible. The J gene is TRBJ1-5, the V gene TRBV10-3; possibly TRBD1 for D (5 bases). CDR1 is ENHRY and CDR2 is SYGVKD in the germline V gene. The CDR3 covers 13 residues. The DNA of the CDR3 is TGTGCCATCAGTGAAATGACAGATCAGTCCCAGCATTTT. It specifies CAISEMTDQSQHF.

With respect to this clonotype: The junction does not match germline at one end; this may be a read error. The V and J genes are TRBV11-2 and TRBJ2-7, with D perhaps TRBD2 (6 bases). Looked up from germline, CDR1 is SGHAT and CDR2 is FQNNGV. This CDR3 has 13 amino acids. This CDR3 is CASSSTRSYGQYF. CDR3 sequence (DNA): TGTGCCAGCAGCTCGACTAGGAGCTACGGGCAGTACTTC.

The chain recombines TRBV4-2 with TRBJ2-2; possibly TRBD1 for D (6 bases). Germline V CDR1 and CDR2: LGHNA, YNFKEQ. There are 17 residues in the CDR3. V was trimmed by 1 base and J by 1 base, leaving 13 bases between them. The CDR3 nucleotides are TGTGCCAGCAGCCAAGGTAGGACAGTGCAGAACACCGGGGAGCTGTTTTTT. Encoded protein: CASSQGRTVQNTGELFF.

Of note for this clonotype: This CDR3 fails to terminate in the conserved phenylalanine or tryptophan, so it likely reflects a read error. This chain links TRBV11-2 with TRBJ2-3; D not certain. CDR1 SGHAT and CDR2 FQNNGV come from the germline V gene. This CDR3 spans 14 amino acids. CDR3 region: CTSSFVGSTDTQYS. The CDR3 DNA follows: TGTACCAGCAGCTTCGTAGGTAGCACAGATACGCAGTATTCT.

Concerning this clonotype: This clone may be a read error of a much larger clone one base away. This rearrangement joins TRBV28 to TRBJ2-7; D remains unclear. CDR3 length: 15 residues. Per the germline V gene, CDR1 is MDHEN and CDR2 is SYDVKM. The CDR3 protein is CASNLSAATAYEQYF. The CDR3, as DNA: TGTGCCAGCAATTTATCGGCCGCTACCGCCTACGAGCAGTACTTC.

The chain uses TRBV7-8 and TRBJ1-2; possibly TRBD1 for D (6 bases). The CDR3 is 15 residues long. Per the germline V gene, CDR1 is SGHVS and CDR2 is FQNEAQ. Trimming removed 7 bases from V and 2 bases from J, with 17 bases in between. CDR3 residues: CASTPRTEVNYGYTF. The CDR3 DNA is TGTGCCAGCACCCCTCGGACAGAGGTGAACTATGGCTACACCTTC.

The rearrangement uses TRBV7-8 and TRBJ2-7, with D hard to call. This CDR3 spans 16 amino acids. Looked up from germline, CDR1 is SGHVS and CDR2 is FQNEAQ. The V gene lost 2 bases and the J gene lost 2 bases, with 16 bases spanning the gap. The CDR3 nucleotides are TGTGCCAGCAGCTTACACTGGTCCCCCAGGACCTACGAGCAGTACTTC. Encoded protein: CASSLHWSPRTYEQYF.

The rearrangement links TRBV18 to TRBJ1-5; D remains unclear. CDR1 and CDR2 (germline): KGHSH, LQKENI. This CDR3 contains 13 residues. V was clipped by 1 base and J by 7 bases, with 8 bases between them. CDR3 bases: TGTGCCAGCTCACCACAGGGTAAGCAGCCCCAGCATTTT. Translation gives CASSPQGKQPQHF.

At least ten counts were recorded for this clonotype. The chain couples TRBV6-5 to TRBJ2-1, with 9 bases that match TRBD2. Germline lookup yields CDR1 MNHEY and CDR2 SVGAGI. V gave up 7 bases and J gave up 7 bases; unmatched junction bases: 8. The CDR3 extends over 14 amino acids. The CDR3 is CASTRAGGINEQFF. DNA for the CDR3: TGTGCCAGCACCCGAGCGGGAGGTATTAATGAGCAGTTCTTC.